These 22 T cell receptor beta chains were sequenced from one sample in a study of T cell repertoires in ileal Crohn's disease. The data were produced by immunoSEQ multiplex PCR, yet TCRdb's version contains in-frame clones alone and is incomplete. The profile shows around 33,000 clones, around 80% of them singletons. The sequenced sample consisted of ileal tissue. These receptors were taken from an adult with Crohn's disease.

The chain carries TRBV4-1 and TRBJ2-3; perhaps TRBD2 as D (6 bases). This CDR3 has 14 residues. The germline V gene encodes CDR1 MGHRA and CDR2 YSYEKL. The V end was cut by 3 bases, the J end by 4 bases, with 11 bases between. The CDR3 sequence: CASSHMPGADTQYF. The CDR3 region has the DNA TGCGCCAGCAGCCACATGCCGGGAGCAGATACGCAGTATTTT.

The CDR3 spells CASSLWWETSGDLTDTQYF. The CDR3 DNA sequence: TGTGCCAGCAGTTTATGGTGGGAGACTAGCGGGGACCTCACAGATACGCAGTATTTT. V is TRBV27 and J is TRBJ2-3; 11 nucleotides match TRBD2. Germline V gene sequence: CDR1 MNHEY, CDR2 SMNVEV (reference sequence). The CDR3 runs 19 residues. V was clipped by 1 base and J by 2 bases; unmatched bases: 11.

The chain carries TRBV6-5 and TRBJ1-2, with D hard to call. The CDR3 runs 15 residues. From germline, CDR1 is MNHEY and CDR2 SVGAGI. V shed 2 bases and J shed 2 bases, with 12 bases lying between them. Written as DNA, the CDR3 is TGTGCCAGCAGTTACGCCCCTAACCCCAACTATGGCTACACCTTC. This translates into CASSYAPNPNYGYTF.

V and J are TRBV11-3 and TRBJ2-3, with TRBD2 matching over 8 bases. The CDR3 totals 16 residues. J gave up 8 bases and V 0 bases, and 10 bases lay outside the gene matches. In germline, CDR1 is SGHNT, CDR2 YENEEA. This CDR3 reads CASSLDPGRGLSTQYF. DNA of the CDR3: TGTGCCAGCAGCTTAGATCCCGGGAGGGGGTTGAGTACGCAGTATTTT.

The chain uses TRBV7-3 and TRBJ2-1, with D hard to call. CDR1 is SGHTA, CDR2 FQGTGA, per germline. V was clipped by 5 bases and J by 0 bases, with 14 bases between them. This CDR3 comprises 16 residues. CDR3 coding DNA: TGTGCCAGCAGCCCGAACCCTGGCCACTCCTACAATGAGCAGTTCTTC. Translation: CASSPNPGHSYNEQFF.

The chain uses TRBV11-2 and TRBJ2-7; 7 positions match TRBD2. Germline V gives CDR1 SGHAT, CDR2 FQNNGV. After removal of 2 bases from V and 5 bases from J, the junction contained 9 bases not matched to a gene. The CDR3 extends over 15 amino acids. CDR3 sequence: CASSLHRGSRDEQYF. The CDR3, as DNA: TGTGCCAGCAGCTTACATCGCGGGAGTCGCGACGAGCAGTACTTC.

The gene calls are TRBV7-9 and TRBJ1-2; 8 nucleotides agree with TRBD1. V shed 4 bases and J 7 bases; nucleotides not matched to a gene: 14. The CDR3 extends over 16 amino acids. The germline V gene encodes CDR1 SEHNR and CDR2 FQNEAQ (reference sequence). The chain's CDR3 is CASSSTSTGGRGGYTF. DNA of the CDR3: TGTGCCAGCAGCTCAACCTCAACAGGGGGTAGAGGTGGCTACACCTTC. The whole variable domain, filled in from reference TRBV7-9 and TRBJ1-2, reads DTGVSQNPRHKITKRGQNVTFRCDPISEHNRLYWYRQTLGQGPEFLTYFQNEAQLEKSRLLSDRFSAERPKGSFSTLEIQRTEQGDSAMYLCASSSTSTGGRGGYTFGSGTRLTVV.

The V call is TRBV5-1, the J call TRBJ2-5, with D maybe TRBD2 (6 bases). The CDR3 covers 14 residues. V lost 4 bases and J 3 bases, leaving 13 bases between the germline ends. Per germline, CDR1 SGHRS and CDR2 YFSETQ. As DNA, the CDR3 is TGCGCCAGCAGCCCGGTCGGGGGAAAAGAGACCCAGTACTTC. This encodes CASSPVGGKETQYF.

This clone was picked up one time. The rearrangement uses TRBV5-1 and TRBJ1-1; 7 nucleotides line up with TRBD1. This CDR3 region has 16 residues. The junction had 9 bases not matched to a gene; V was cut back by 4 bases and J by 0 bases. Looked up from germline, CDR1 is SGHRS and CDR2 is YFSETQ. Written as DNA, the CDR3 is TGCGCCAGCAGCCGGGGGACAGAGAACATGAACACTGAAGCTTTCTTT. Its protein product is CASSRGTENMNTEAFF. Full variable domain (missing parts from reference TRBV5-1 and TRBJ1-1): KAGVTQTPRYLIKTRGQQVTLSCSPISGHRSVSWYQQTPGQGLQFLFEYFSETQRNKGNFPGRFSGRQFSNSRSEMNVSTLELGDSALYLCASSRGTENMNTEAFFGQGTRLTVV.

In regard to this clone: Other nucleotide sequences from this sample produce the same CDR3. The chain links TRBV29-1 to TRBJ1-5, with D possibly matching TRBD1 (6 bases). This CDR3 spans 13 amino acids. V lost 4 bases and J 2 bases, leaving 9 bases between the germline ends. Germline CDR1 SQVTM, CDR2 ANQGSEA. The CDR3 spells CSVVQGRNQPQHF. DNA for the CDR3: TGCAGCGTTGTACAGGGTCGCAATCAGCCCCAGCATTTT.

This clone was seen a single time. The gene calls are TRBV28 and TRBJ1-4; TRBD1 matches at 8 bases. The length of the CDR3 is 16 residues. Germline trimming cut 0 bases from V and 4 bases from J; bases unmatched to any gene: 4. The V gene's germline CDR1 is MDHEN and CDR2 SYDVKM. Here the CDR3 reads CASSLWGQDHNEKLFF. As DNA, the CDR3 is TGTGCCAGCAGTTTATGGGGACAGGATCATAATGAAAAACTGTTTTTT. Complete variable domain (other parts from reference TRBV28 and TRBJ1-4): DVKVTQSSRYLVKRTGEKVFLECVQDMDHENMFWYRQDPGLGLRLIYFSYDVKMKEKGDIPEGYSVSREKKERFSLILESASTNQTSMYLCASSLWGQDHNEKLFFGSGTQLSVL.

V usage is TRBV19 and J usage is TRBJ2-3; 9 bases map to TRBD1. The CDR3 has 14 residues. V dropped 5 bases and J dropped 7; count of bases not matched to a gene: 7. The germline gives CDR1 LNHDA, CDR2 SQIVND (reference sequence). The CDR3 loop is CASSVLQGAYTQYF. The DNA for the CDR3 is TGTGCCAGTAGTGTCCTACAGGGGGCTTATACGCAGTATTTT.

This chain connects TRBV30 to TRBJ2-7; D is ambiguous. The CDR3 sequence is 14 residues long. V lost 0 bases, J lost 0 bases, and 9 bases lay in between. CDR1 GTSNPN and CDR2 SVGIG come from the germline V gene (reference sequence). DNA of the CDR3: TGTGCCTGGAGTGTACGCGCAGGCTCCTACGAGCAGTACTTC. Protein product: CAWSVRAGSYEQYF.

The chain has TRBV5-7 and TRBJ1-5; no clear D. TRBV5-7 is noted as an ORF with a role that remains uncertain. V shed 1 base and J shed 11 bases, with 25 bases lying between them. There are 17 residues in the CDR3. CDR3 sequence: CASSLFPTDGIREAQHF. In DNA form, the CDR3 reads TGTGCCAGCAGCTTGTTCCCCACGGACGGGATAAGAGAGGCCCAGCATTTT.

The chain joins TRBV7-8 to TRBJ1-2; TRBD1 aligns across 11 bases. The CDR3 consists of 14 residues. Trimming removed 5 bases from V and 7 bases from J; junction bases left unmatched: 6. Germline V gene data show CDR1 as SGHVS and CDR2 as FQNEAQ. The CDR3 sequence is CASSAGTGGFGYTF. The CDR3 DNA follows: TGTGCCAGCAGCGCCGGGACAGGGGGTTTTGGCTACACCTTC.

The V and J genes are TRBV5-6 and TRBJ2-1, with D unresolved. V lost 1 base and J lost 9, with 8 bases in between. Germline CDR1 reads SGHDT; CDR2 reads YYEEEE. This CDR3 contains 12 residues. This CDR3 reads CASSLQAREQFF. The CDR3 coding sequence is TGTGCCAGCAGCTTGCAGGCACGTGAGCAGTTCTTC. The full variable domain, with the rest looked up from reference TRBV5-6 and TRBJ2-1, is DAGVTQSPTHLIKTRGQQVTLRCSPKSGHDTVSWYQQALGQGPQFIFQYYEEEERQRGNFPDRFSGHQFPNYSSELNVNALLLGDSALYLCASSLQAREQFFGPGTRLTVL.

V and J are TRBV7-9 and TRBJ1-1; tentatively, D is TRBD1 (6 bases). The CDR3 has 15 residues. CDR1 SEHNR and CDR2 FQNEAQ come from the germline V gene (reference sequence). V was cut by 5 bases and J by 0 bases, with 13 bases left in between. CDR3 residues: CASSPSAGVNTEAFF. Here the CDR3 DNA reads TGTGCCAGCAGCCCTTCCGCAGGGGTGAACACTGAAGCTTTCTTT. Full variable domain (outside the CDR3, taken from reference TRBV7-9 and TRBJ1-1): DTGVSQNPRHKITKRGQNVTFRCDPISEHNRLYWYRQTLGQGPEFLTYFQNEAQLEKSRLLSDRFSAERPKGSFSTLEIQRTEQGDSAMYLCASSPSAGVNTEAFFGQGTRLTVV.

There are a few counts of this clone. This chain joins TRBV19 and TRBJ1-2; TRBD1 is a possible D gene (6 bases). V was pared by 4 bases and J by 8 bases, with 14 bases between. The length of the CDR3 is 13 residues. Germline CDR1 LNHDA, CDR2 SQIVND (reference sequence). The CDR3: CASSTPPGVGYTF. In nucleotides, the CDR3 is TGTGCCAGTAGTACCCCCCCAGGGGTCGGCTACACCTTC.

This clone was found once. V is TRBV2 and J is TRBJ2-3, with 7 bases identical to TRBD2. The CDR3 is 20 residues long. V was clipped by 5 bases and J by 0 bases; unmatched bases: 20. Germline lookup yields CDR1 SNHLY and CDR2 FYNNEI. CDR3 loop: CASSWVGKRGIPMSTDTQYF. In DNA, the CDR3 is TGTGCCAGCAGTTGGGTGGGGAAGCGGGGTATACCAATGAGCACAGATACGCAGTATTTT.

The chain joins TRBV19 to TRBJ2-5, with D maybe TRBD1 (6 bases). The CDR3 spans 13 residues. The germline gives CDR1 LNHDA, CDR2 SQIVND (reference sequence). The V end was cut by 6 bases, the J end by 2 bases, with 10 bases between. CDR3 residues: CASRRTVQETQYF. For the CDR3, the DNA is TGTGCCAGTAGGAGGACAGTACAAGAGACCCAGTACTTC.

V and J are TRBV5-4 and TRBJ2-3, with D maybe TRBD2 (6 bases). The CDR3 has 16 amino acids. Germline lookup yields CDR1 SGHNT and CDR2 YYREEE (reference sequence). Trimming cost V 2 bases and J 0 bases, with 13 bases left between them. This CDR3 is CASSFGGGVSTDTQYF. DNA for the CDR3: TGTGCCAGCAGCTTTGGAGGAGGGGTCAGCACAGATACGCAGTATTTT.

The V and J genes are TRBV7-9 and TRBJ2-1; tentatively, D is TRBD1 (6 bases). Per the germline V gene, CDR1 is SEHNR and CDR2 is FQNEAQ (reference sequence). V lost 6 bases and J 6 bases, leaving 9 bases between the germline ends. This CDR3 has 12 residues. This CDR3 is CASRMDSNEQFF. For the CDR3, the DNA is TGTGCCAGCAGGATGGACAGCAATGAGCAGTTCTTC.